Reported below is one T cell receptor (beta chain). The entry originates in a study of cytotoxic CD8 clonotypes in ibrutinib-treated CLL. Using immunoSEQ multiplex PCR, the repertoire was profiled, and TCRdb retains in-frame clones only, with some absent. The sample includes around 150,000 clones, nearly 90% seen only once; the top ten take approximately 2.9%. The CDR3 spans 13 residues. The germline CDR1 and CDR2 sequences are MDHEN and SYDVKM. V lost 6 bases, J lost 1 base, and 8 bases lay in between. The rearrangement links TRBV28 to TRBJ2-3; D ambiguous. The receptor's source is a human donor with chronic lymphocytic leukemia. Sample: PBMCs, taken at disease progression, from a patient treated with ibrutinib. The CDR3 region has the DNA TGTGCCAGCAGCACCAGCGGCACAGATACGCAGTATTTT. It yields the protein CASSTSGTDTQYF.